A single sample gave rise to the 25 T cell receptor beta chains below, sequenced in a study of blood T cell repertoires in COVID-19. Repertoires were generated with immunoSEQ multiplex PCR, while TCRdb's copy carries only in-frame clones and drops some. Altogether 70,000 to 90,000 clones are present, 86% being singletons, with the ten largest covering about 7.8%. Specimen: peripheral blood. All receptors come from a man in his forties or fifties with active COVID-19.

This chain uses TRBV30 with TRBJ1-1; D remains ambiguous. The CDR3 sequence is 15 residues long. The germline V gene encodes CDR1 GTSNPN and CDR2 SVGIG (reference sequence). Trimming stripped 2 bases from V and 0 bases from J, with 13 bases between. The CDR3 DNA reads as TGTGCCTGGAGTAAGGACGGGAGGGTGAACACTGAAGCTTTCTTT. Protein product: CAWSKDGRVNTEAFF.

The chain carries TRBV9 and TRBJ2-1; 11 nucleotides agree with TRBD1. Germline CDR1 is SGDLS and CDR2 is YYNGEE. This CDR3 is built from 15 residues. The V and J ends lost 8 bases and 4 bases, in that order; junction bases with no gene match: 8. The CDR3 DNA sequence: TGTGCCAGTGATTCTGGACAGGGGGCTTACAATGAGCAGTTCTTC. Encoded protein: CASDSGQGAYNEQFF.

The chain recombines TRBV6-2 or TRBV6-3 with TRBJ1-2; D is unresolved. Trimming stripped 0 bases from V and 8 bases from J, with 13 bases between. The length of the CDR3 is 14 residues. Germline V gene data show CDR1 as MNHEY and CDR2 as SVGEGT. CDR3: CASSYSERSRGYTF. In nucleotides, the CDR3 is TGTGCCAGCAGTTACTCTGAGCGTTCAAGAGGCTACACCTTC.

As concerns this clone: One end of the junction varies from germline; a read error may be responsible. This same CDR3 is encoded by further DNA sequences in the sample. The chain combines TRBV7-2 with TRBJ2-5; TRBD2 matches 10 bases. CDR1 SGHTA and CDR2 FQGNSA come from the germline V gene. The CDR3 is made up of 14 amino acids. CDR3 nucleotide sequence: TGTGCCAGCAGCCTAGCGGGGGCCCAAGAGACCCAGTACTTC. Translating it yields CASSLAGAQETQYF. The full variable domain, rest sourced from reference TRBV7-2 and TRBJ2-5, is GAGVSQSPSNKVTEKGKDVELRCDPISGHTALYWYRQSLGQGLEFLIYFQGNSAPDKSGLPSDRFSAERTGGSVSTLTIQRTQQEDSAVYLCASSLAGAQETQYFGPGTRLLVL.

About this clone: Other DNA sequences in the same sample also yield this CDR3. V is TRBV30 and J is TRBJ2-7; tentative D call: TRBD2 (6 bases). Between the trimmed V and J ends, which lost 2 bases and 4 bases, there was a span of 9 bases. Germline V gives CDR1 GTSNPN, CDR2 SVGIG (reference sequence). CDR3 length: 12 amino acids. CDR3 in DNA: TGTGCCTGGAGTCAAGGAGGGTACGAGCAGTACTTC. It specifies CAWSQGGYEQYF. Variable domain in full (rest from reference TRBV30 and TRBJ2-7): SQTIHQWPATLVQPVGSPLSLECTVEGTSNPNLYWYRQAAGRGLQLLFYSVGIGQISSEVPQNLSASRPQDRQFILSSKKLLLSDSGFYLCAWSQGGYEQYFGPGTRLTVT.

This chain joins TRBV5-1 and TRBJ1-6; tentatively, D is TRBD1 (6 bases). The germline V gene encodes CDR1 SGHRS and CDR2 YFSETQ. V lost 2 bases to trimming and J lost 5 bases, with 11 bases between them. The CDR3 has 15 amino acids. The CDR3 DNA reads TGCGCCAGCAGCTTTGGATACAGGGATAATTCACCCCTCCACTTT. Its translation is CASSFGYRDNSPLHF.

The chain is built from TRBV2 and TRBJ2-7; 7 bases agree with TRBD1. With V trimmed by 3 bases and J by 3 bases, 5 bases remained unmatched. This CDR3 is built from 14 residues. In germline, CDR1 is SNHLY, CDR2 FYNNEI. The CDR3 is CASSDRGQLYEQYF. In DNA, the CDR3 is TGTGCCAGCAGTGATCGGGGACAGCTCTACGAGCAGTACTTC.

The chain joins TRBV5-8 to TRBJ1-5, with TRBD1 matching 8 bases. V shed 7 bases, J shed 1 base, and the junction held 7 bases outside the gene matches. The CDR3 has 15 residues. The germline CDR1 and CDR2 sequences are SGHTS and YDEGEE. CDR3 loop: CASGRQGQSNQPQHF. For the CDR3, the DNA is TGTGCCAGCGGGAGACAGGGGCAAAGCAATCAGCCCCAGCATTTT.

This clone came up a few times. This rearrangement joins TRBV28 to TRBJ2-6; D is uncertain. Trimming removed 7 bases from V and 4 bases from J, with 8 bases in between. The CDR3 extends over 13 amino acids. The V gene's germline CDR1 is MDHEN and CDR2 SYDVKM. As DNA, the CDR3 is TGTGCCAGCAAACTCGCCGGGGCCAACGTCCTGACTTTC. It is translated as CASKLAGANVLTF.

The rearrangement links TRBV9 to TRBJ2-5; 7 bases fit TRBD2. Germline V gene data show CDR1 as SGDLS and CDR2 as YYNGEE. V lost 4 bases, J lost 10 bases, and 10 bases stayed unmatched. This CDR3 is built from 13 residues. The CDR3 protein is CASSSPEREGQYF. CDR3 nucleotide sequence: TGTGCCAGCAGCTCCCCCGAGAGGGAGGGCCAGTACTTC.

CDR3 coding DNA: TGTGCCAGCAGCGTAGCTCAGGGGTGGGGCTCTGGGGCCAACGTCCTGACTTTC. Protein product: CASSVAQGWGSGANVLTF. The chain carries TRBV9 and TRBJ2-6, with a tentative D call TRBD1 (6 bases). The germline V gene has CDR1 SGDLS and CDR2 YYNGEE. With 0 bases removed from V and 0 bases from J, the gap between germline ends came to 13 bases. The CDR3 spans 18 residues.

In nucleotides, the CDR3 is TGCGCCAGCAGCTCAAGACAGGGGGCAGTGCTGACTGAAGCTTTCTTT. This gives the protein CASSSRQGAVLTEAFF. V usage is TRBV5-1 and J usage is TRBJ1-1; 10 bases fit TRBD1. This CDR3 spans 16 amino acids. CDR1 and CDR2 (germline): SGHRS, YFSETQ. After removal of 3 bases from V and 5 bases from J, the junction contained 10 bases not matched to a gene.

The CDR3 nucleotides are TGTGCCAGCAGTGAGTTCTATCCACCCCTCCACTTT. Amino acid sequence: CASSEFYPPLHF. The chain employs TRBV2 and TRBJ1-6, with D hard to call. V lost 3 bases to trimming and J lost 11 bases, with 8 bases between them. Germline V lookup: CDR1 SNHLY, CDR2 FYNNEI. The CDR3 is made up of 12 amino acids.

This chain links TRBV5-4 with TRBJ2-3; D gene ambiguous. The V end was cut by 5 bases, the J end by 3 bases, with 7 bases between. CDR3 size: 12 residues. Germline CDR1 and CDR2: SGHNT and YYREEE (reference sequence). CDR3 amino acids: CASSYSTDTQYF. DNA of the CDR3: TGTGCCAGCAGTTACTCAACAGATACGCAGTATTTT.

V usage is TRBV28 and J usage is TRBJ2-3; 9 nucleotides align to TRBD2. The V segment lost 7 bases and the J segment 3 bases; nucleotides outside the gene matches: 8. The CDR3 consists of 15 residues. The germline gives CDR1 MDHEN, CDR2 SYDVKM. The CDR3 sequence is CASIPGAGGTDTQYF. The CDR3 nucleotides are TGTGCCAGCATCCCGGGGGCGGGAGGGACAGATACGCAGTATTTT.

Only one count was recorded for this clone. The V and J genes are TRBV6-5 and TRBJ2-3, with D unresolved. The V end was cut by 9 bases, the J end by 4 bases, with 14 bases between. This CDR3 comprises 13 residues. Germline V gene sequence: CDR1 MNHEY, CDR2 SVGAGI. The CDR3 bases are TGTGCCAGTTGCCGGGTTCACGCAGATACGCAGTATTTT. The encoded protein is CASCRVHADTQYF.

This rearrangement joins TRBV5-1 to TRBJ2-5, with 9 bases that match TRBD2. CDR1 SGHRS and CDR2 YFSETQ come from the germline V gene. V was pared by 3 bases and J by 5 bases, with 14 bases of the junction left unmatched. The CDR3 length is 17 residues. In DNA form, the CDR3 reads TGCGCCAGCAGCTCTCTTCGGCCTAGCGGGAATTATGAGACCCAGTACTTC. Protein: CASSSLRPSGNYETQYF.

This clone was seen only a few times. The rearrangement links TRBV28 to TRBJ1-3, with D perhaps TRBD1 (5 bases). The CDR3 loop spans 11 amino acids. The V gene's germline CDR1 is MDHEN and CDR2 SYDVKM. V was clipped by 8 bases and J by 8 bases, with 10 bases between them. The CDR3 DNA reads as TGTGCCAGCGGACGGGGGGACACCATATATTTT. This gives the protein CASGRGDTIYF.

This sequence joins TRBV24-1 and TRBJ2-1; tentatively, D is TRBD2 (5 bases). Trimming removed 10 bases from V and 0 bases from J, with 6 bases in between. The CDR3 has 12 residues. The germline CDR1 and CDR2 sequences are KGHDR and SFDVKD. CDR3 sequence (DNA): TGTGCCACAGCGGACTCCTACAATGAGCAGTTCTTC. It is translated as CATADSYNEQFF.

The chain combines TRBV7-9 with TRBJ1-1; TRBD1 is a possible D gene (5 bases). The V end was cut by 7 bases, the J end by 5 bases, with 23 bases between. This CDR3 is built from 16 residues. Germline-derived CDR1 and CDR2 are SEHNR and FQNEAQ (reference sequence). CDR3 loop: CASTPGGAREGTEAFF. The CDR3 coding sequence is TGTGCCAGCACCCCGGGGGGAGCACGAGAGGGAACTGAAGCTTTCTTT.

The J gene is TRBJ2-1, the V gene TRBV18, with TRBD1 identical over 7 bases. The V segment lost 2 bases and the J segment 15 bases; nucleotides outside the gene matches: 4. The CDR3 consists of 11 residues. Germline values: CDR1 KGHSH, CDR2 LQKENI. The CDR3 loop is CASSPGTVTFF. The CDR3 nucleotides read TGTGCCAGCTCACCAGGGACAGTGACGTTCTTC.

The gene calls are TRBV19 and TRBJ1-1; D possibly corresponds to TRBD1 (6 bases). Deletions cut 5 bases from V and 1 base from J, with 8 bases between. CDR3 size: 13 residues. CDR1 and CDR2 from the germline V gene are LNHDA and SQIVND (reference sequence). The CDR3 nucleotides are TGTGCCAGTAGTGGACAGAGGAACACTGAAGCTTTCTTT. Protein sequence: CASSGQRNTEAFF.

This clone was found a few times. The chain is built from TRBV11-2 and TRBJ1-2; a weak D match, TRBD1 (6 bases). Between the trimmed V and J ends, which lost 2 bases and 1 base, there was a span of 14 bases. The CDR3 spans 16 residues. Germline loops: CDR1 SGHAT, CDR2 FQNNGV. CDR3 sequence (DNA): TGTGCCAGCAGCTTATATGGGACACTTCTTAACTATGGCTACACCTTC. The encoded protein is CASSLYGTLLNYGYTF.

The chain carries TRBV5-1 and TRBJ2-3; TRBD2 aligns across 10 bases. The V and J ends lost 4 bases and 0 bases, in that order; junction bases with no gene match: 5. This CDR3 spans 16 amino acids. The V gene's germline CDR1 is SGHRS and CDR2 YFSETQ. CDR3 DNA: TGCGCCAGCAGCCCTGTAGCGGGAGGAAGCACAGATACGCAGTATTTT. As protein: CASSPVAGGSTDTQYF.

The chain joins TRBV28 to TRBJ1-5, with D tentatively TRBD1 (5 bases). V was pared by 5 bases and J by 6 bases, with 20 bases between. This CDR3 has 16 amino acids. Germline V gene data show CDR1 as MDHEN and CDR2 as SYDVKM. The CDR3 reads CASSPGHGGNGQPQHF. In nucleotides, the CDR3 is TGTGCCAGCAGTCCCGGACACGGGGGGAATGGTCAGCCCCAGCATTTT.